This is a list of T cell receptor beta chains from one sample in a study of OX40 agonist ivuxolimab in advanced cancers. The repertoire was sequenced with immunoSEQ multiplex PCR; TCRdb's copy has only in-frame clones and lacks some. The sample holds roughly 70,000 clones, 85% seen once. This sample comprised CD4+ or CD8+ T cells sorted from blood, obtained in a trial of the OX40 agonist ivuxolimab. Receptors originate from an adult with an advanced solid tumor such as melanoma, head and neck, liver or kidney cancer. The CDR3 runs from the conserved cysteine through the conserved F or W. D genes are given only for firm matches. Only part of the rows carry a size: once, few, many, or a class if the clone is expanded.

clone_size,v_call,j_call,d_call,cdr3_nt,cdr3_aa
few,TRBV7-6,TRBJ2-7,TRBD2,TGTGCCAGCAGCTTAGCCGGCGGGAGGGCCTTGGAGCAGTACTTC,CASSLAGGRALEQYF
-,TRBV6-1,TRBJ1-5,-,TGTGCCAGCAAGGGCGGGCTGTTTAATCAGCCCCAGCATTTT,CASKGGLFNQPQHF
-,TRBV7-8,TRBJ2-5,TRBD2,TGTGCCAGCAGCTCCTACCCGGTGGGAGGGCCGAAAGAGACCCAGTACTTC,CASSSYPVGGPKETQYF
-,TRBV11-1,TRBJ2-2,-,TGTGCCAGCAGCTTTAGGGAAATCACCGGGGAGCTGTTTTTT,CASSFREITGELFF
-,TRBV7-9,TRBJ1-2,-,TGTGCCAGCAGCGTAACCCGACAGAACTATGGCTACACCTTC,CASSVTRQNYGYTF
-,TRBV11-2,TRBJ1-2,-,TGTGCCAGCAGCTTATGGGCACCTACTAACTATGGCTACACCTTC,CASSLWAPTNYGYTF
-,TRBV5-6,TRBJ1-4,-,TGTGCCAGCAGCTTGCCAGGGGCTAATGAAAAACTGTTTTTT,CASSLPGANEKLFF
-,TRBV5-6,TRBJ1-1,TRBD1,TGTGCCAGCAGCTCCCAGGACAGGGAGCCTGAAGCTTTCTTT,CASSSQDREPEAFF
-,TRBV7-9,TRBJ2-5,-,TGTGCCAGCAGTAAACCCTTAGAGACCCAGTACTTC,CASSKPLETQYF
-,TRBV5-1,TRBJ2-3,-,TGCGCCAGCAGCTTGGCTCAGGGCCCCGTGGATACGCAGTATTTT,CASSLAQGPVDTQYF
-,TRBV6-1,TRBJ1-1,-,TGTGCCAGCAAGAGGAGCATGAACACTGAAGCTTTCTTT,CASKRSMNTEAFF
-,TRBV2,TRBJ1-1,-,TGTGCCAGCAGTGTGGAGGCGAACACTGAAGCTTTCTTT,CASSVEANTEAFF
-,TRBV30,TRBJ2-3,-,TGTGCCTGGAGTCGTTTCGCAGATACGCAGTATTTT,CAWSRFADTQYF
-,TRBV10-3,TRBJ2-2,TRBD1,TGTGCCATCAGTAGACAGGGGGGAACGAACACCGGGGAGCTGTTTTTT,CAISRQGGTNTGELFF
-,TRBV14,TRBJ1-2,-,TGTGCCAGCAGCCGCGGGCCACTCTATGGCTACACCTTC,CASSRGPLYGYTF
few,TRBV27,TRBJ1-1,-,TGTGCCAGCAGTTTAGGAAGGTGGGCTGAAGCTTTCTTT,CASSLGRWAEAFF
-,TRBV6-1,TRBJ1-3,-,TGTGCCAGCGGGGTTGGAAACACCATATATTTT,CASGVGNTIYF
-,TRBV30,TRBJ1-6,TRBD1,TGTGCCTGGAGTGTAGGTGACAGGGGAAATTCACCCCTCCACTTT,CAWSVGDRGNSPLHF
-,TRBV6-6,TRBJ2-6,-,TGTGCCAGCAGTCCTAACAGGGCTGGGGCCAACGTCCTGACTTTC,CASSPNRAGANVLTF
-,TRBV20-1,TRBJ1-2,-,TGCAGTGCTAGCTTCGGGGGGGGCTACACCTTC,CSASFGGGYTF
medium-sized,TRBV5-4,TRBJ2-1,-,TGTGCCAGCAGGGGCTCGGGGCCCAATGAGCAGTTCTTC,CASRGSGPNEQFF
-,TRBV11-2,TRBJ1-2,-,TGTGCCAGCAGCTTACAGGGCGACTATGGCTACACCTTC,CASSLQGDYGYTF
-,TRBV7-9,TRBJ2-2,-,TGTGCCAGCAGGCTTACAAACCAGGGGCGGGTCACCGGGGAGCTGTTTTTT,CASRLTNQGRVTGELFF
-,TRBV29-1,TRBJ2-7,TRBD1,TGCAGCGTACGACAGGGTTCCTACGAGCAGTACTTC,CSVRQGSYEQYF
-,TRBV7-9,TRBJ2-7,-,TGTGCCAGCAGCTCTAGCTTTACCGGGACAAAAGACGAGCAGTACTTC,CASSSSFTGTKDEQYF
-,TRBV28,TRBJ2-1,-,TGTGCCAGCAGTTCTCCCGGGAGAGACGGATACAATGAGCAGTTCTTC,CASSSPGRDGYNEQFF
-,TRBV28,TRBJ2-5,TRBD1,TGTGCCACCAACAGGGGCGCCATTCAAGAGACCCAGTACTTC,CATNRGAIQETQYF
-,TRBV9,TRBJ1-2,-,TGTGCCAGCAGCGCCAAGGCGGACGCCAACTATGGCTACACCTTC,CASSAKADANYGYTF
-,TRBV6-1,TRBJ2-5,-,TGTGCCAGCAGTGTATCCTGGGGGAGTACAGAGACCCAGTACTTC,CASSVSWGSTETQYF
-,TRBV19,TRBJ1-2,-,TGTGCCAGTAGTATAGAAGGACAACTCTATGGCTACACCTTC,CASSIEGQLYGYTF
-,TRBV30,TRBJ1-2,-,TGTGCCAGTGGACAGCGTGCTAACTATGGCTACACCTTC,CASGQRANYGYTF
-,TRBV25-1,TRBJ1-1,-,TGTGCCAGCAGTGCGGGAGTTGGGAACACTGAAGCTTTCTTT,CASSAGVGNTEAFF
many,TRBV7-9,TRBJ1-1,-,TGTGCCAGCAGCTGGACTACTGAAGCTTTCTTT,CASSWTTEAFF
-,TRBV28,TRBJ1-1,-,TGTGCCAGCAACGAGGGGGGGCAGGGAGCTTTCTTT,CASNEGGQGAFF
-,TRBV2,TRBJ2-1,-,TGTGCCAGCAGTCCGACGTACAATGAGCAGTTCTTC,CASSPTYNEQFF
-,TRBV10-3,TRBJ2-5,-,TGTGCCATCAGTGAACTAGGGGGGCCCCAAGAGACCCAGTACTTC,CAISELGGPQETQYF
-,TRBV30,TRBJ2-5,-,TGTGCCTTAATTGGACTGGGCGTGAAAGAGACCCAGTACTTC,CALIGLGVKETQYF
-,TRBV10-2,TRBJ2-5,TRBD2,TGCGCCAGCAGTGAGTCAGGGACTAGCGGGGGACCCCAAGAGACCCAGTACTTC,CASSESGTSGGPQETQYF
-,TRBV27,TRBJ2-7,TRBD2,TGTGCCAGCACCCCACTAGCGGGAGCTTACGAGCAGTACTTC,CASTPLAGAYEQYF
-,TRBV10-2,TRBJ2-7,-,TGCGCCAGCAGTGGACTAGAGAATGATAACGAGCAGTACTTC,CASSGLENDNEQYF
-,TRBV19,TRBJ1-2,-,TGTGCCACCCAAGATTTCGGGCAGGGTTCATACTATGGCTACACCTTC,CATQDFGQGSYYGYTF
-,TRBV30,TRBJ1-5,TRBD1,TGTGCCTGGAGTTTACGGACAGGAGAGGGTCAGCCCCAGCATTTT,CAWSLRTGEGQPQHF
-,TRBV5-1,TRBJ2-3,-,TGCGCCAGCAGCTTGGCTGGAGGGGGAACTAGGGCACTCCTCAATACGCAGTATTTT,CASSLAGGGTRALLNTQYF
-,TRBV28,TRBJ2-7,-,-,CASSFGQGAPTLVNF
once,TRBV29-1,TRBJ2-7,-,TGCAGCGTTGAGGGGGCCAAGAATACCTACGAGCAGTACTTC,CSVEGAKNTYEQYF
-,TRBV18,TRBJ2-7,-,TGTGCCAGCTCACGTACAGGGGGGGACTACGAGCAGTACTTC,CASSRTGGDYEQYF
-,TRBV5-1,TRBJ1-5,-,TGCGCCAGCAGCTTGGCGGGGCCGAGCAATCAGCCCCAGCATTTT,CASSLAGPSNQPQHF
once,TRBV2,TRBJ2-1,TRBD2,TGTGCCAGCAAAGGAGGGCGGGAGGGCTACAATGAGCAGTTCTTC,CASKGGREGYNEQFF
once,TRBV7-5,TRBJ2-1,-,TGTGTCAGAAGCTTAGAAACGCTAGCGGGAGTCCAATACAGCTCCTACAATGAGCAGTTCTTC,CVRSLETLAGVQYSSYNEQFF
once,TRBV5-1,TRBJ2-1,TRBD2,TGCGCCAGCAGCTTGCAGGGACTAGGGTTCGGCGAGCAGTTCTTC,CASSLQGLGFGEQFF
-,TRBV14,TRBJ2-5,-,TGTGCCAGCAGCCAAGATAACCCCCGCCAAGAGACCCAGTACTTC,CASSQDNPRQETQYF
-,TRBV7-3,TRBJ1-1,-,TGTGCCAGCAGCTTTGGGGGAAGGAACACTGAAGCTTTCTTT,CASSFGGRNTEAFF
-,TRBV2,TRBJ2-1,TRBD2,TGTGCCAGCAGGTTGACCCGTGGGGGGACTAGCGGCTACAATGAGCAGTTCTTC,CASRLTRGGTSGYNEQFF
-,TRBV6-1,TRBJ1-2,-,TGTGCCAGCAGTGAAGGGGGCATAATCTTC,CASSEGGIIF
-,TRBV27,TRBJ1-1,-,TGTGCCAGCCCCGAAGGGGGGAGGACTGAAGCTTTCTTT,CASPEGGRTEAFF
once,TRBV18,TRBJ2-7,-,TGTGCCAGCTCACCACGTTCGGGGAAAGGGCAGTACTTC,CASSPRSGKGQYF
-,TRBV7-6,TRBJ2-1,TRBD2,TGTGCCAGCAGCTTAGGGACTAGCGGGAGAGGTGAGCAGTTCTTC,CASSLGTSGRGEQFF